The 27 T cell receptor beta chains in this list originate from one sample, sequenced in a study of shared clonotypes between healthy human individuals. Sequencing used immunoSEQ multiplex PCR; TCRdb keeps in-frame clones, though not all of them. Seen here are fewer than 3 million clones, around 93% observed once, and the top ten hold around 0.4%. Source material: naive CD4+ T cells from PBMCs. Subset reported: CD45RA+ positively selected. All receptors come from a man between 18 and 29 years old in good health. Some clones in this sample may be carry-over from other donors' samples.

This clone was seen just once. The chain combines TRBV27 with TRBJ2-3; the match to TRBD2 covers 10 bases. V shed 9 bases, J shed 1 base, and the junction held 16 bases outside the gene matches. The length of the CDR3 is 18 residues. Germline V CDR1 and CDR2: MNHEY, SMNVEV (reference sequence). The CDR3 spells CARDGESGRALGTDTQYF. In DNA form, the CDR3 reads TGTGCCAGGGATGGGGAAAGCGGGAGGGCCTTAGGCACAGATACGCAGTATTTT.

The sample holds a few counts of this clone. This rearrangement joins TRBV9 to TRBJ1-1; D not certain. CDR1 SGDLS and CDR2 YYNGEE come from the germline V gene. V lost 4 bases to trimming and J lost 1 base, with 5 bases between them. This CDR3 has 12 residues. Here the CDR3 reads CASSQTNTEAFF. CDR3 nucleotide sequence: TGTGCCAGCAGCCAAACGAACACTGAAGCTTTCTTT.

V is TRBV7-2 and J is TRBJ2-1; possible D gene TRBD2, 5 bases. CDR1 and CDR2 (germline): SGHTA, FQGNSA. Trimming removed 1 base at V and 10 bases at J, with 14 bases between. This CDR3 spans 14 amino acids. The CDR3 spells CASSLVGLIEEQFF. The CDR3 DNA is TGTGCCAGCAGCTTAGTAGGACTTATCGAGGAGCAGTTCTTC.

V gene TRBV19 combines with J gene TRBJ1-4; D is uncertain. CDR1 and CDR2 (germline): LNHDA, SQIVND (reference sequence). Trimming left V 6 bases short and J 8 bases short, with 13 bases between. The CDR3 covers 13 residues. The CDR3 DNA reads TGTGCCAGTAGGAAACGACTAGGAGAAAAACTGTTTTTT. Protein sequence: CASRKRLGEKLFF.

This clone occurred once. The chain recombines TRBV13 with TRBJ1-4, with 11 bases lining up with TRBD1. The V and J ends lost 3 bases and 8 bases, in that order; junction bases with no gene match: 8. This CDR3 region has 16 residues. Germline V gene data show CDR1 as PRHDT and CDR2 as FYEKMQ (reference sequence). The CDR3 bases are TGTGCCAGCAGCTTTCTCCCCGGGACAGGGGGGGAAAAACTGTTTTTT. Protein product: CASSFLPGTGGEKLFF.

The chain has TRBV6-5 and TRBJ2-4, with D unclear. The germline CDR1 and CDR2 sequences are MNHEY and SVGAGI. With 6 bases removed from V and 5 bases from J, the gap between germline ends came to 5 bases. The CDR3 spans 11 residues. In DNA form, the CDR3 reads TGTGCCAGCAGCCGCCAAAACATTCAGTACTTC. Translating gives CASSRQNIQYF.

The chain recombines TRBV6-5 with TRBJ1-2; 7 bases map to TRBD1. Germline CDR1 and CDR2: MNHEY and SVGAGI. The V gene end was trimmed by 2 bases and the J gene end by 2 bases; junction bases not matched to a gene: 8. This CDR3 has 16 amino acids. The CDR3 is CASSYPTPGGNYGYTF. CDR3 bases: TGTGCCAGCAGTTACCCCACGCCAGGGGGAAACTATGGCTACACCTTC.

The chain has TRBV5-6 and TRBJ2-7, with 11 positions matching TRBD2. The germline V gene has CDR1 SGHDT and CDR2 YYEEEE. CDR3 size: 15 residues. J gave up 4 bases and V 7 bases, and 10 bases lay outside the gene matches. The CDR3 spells CASLLAGVGGYEQYF. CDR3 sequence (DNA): TGTGCCAGCCTACTAGCGGGAGTCGGGGGGTACGAGCAGTACTTC.

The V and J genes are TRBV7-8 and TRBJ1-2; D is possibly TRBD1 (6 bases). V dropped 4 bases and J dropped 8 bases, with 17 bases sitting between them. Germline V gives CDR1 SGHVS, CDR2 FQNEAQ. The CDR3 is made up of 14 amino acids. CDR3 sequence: CASSSSGQGKGYTF. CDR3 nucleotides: TGTGCCAGCAGCTCCTCGGGGCAGGGGAAGGGCTACACCTTC.

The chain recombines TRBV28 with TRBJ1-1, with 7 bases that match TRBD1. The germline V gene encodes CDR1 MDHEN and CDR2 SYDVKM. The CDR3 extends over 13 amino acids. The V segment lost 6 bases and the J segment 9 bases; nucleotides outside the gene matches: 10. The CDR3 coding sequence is TGTGCCAGCAGCCGGGAAGGGGGCACGAAAGCTTTCTTT. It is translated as CASSREGGTKAFF.

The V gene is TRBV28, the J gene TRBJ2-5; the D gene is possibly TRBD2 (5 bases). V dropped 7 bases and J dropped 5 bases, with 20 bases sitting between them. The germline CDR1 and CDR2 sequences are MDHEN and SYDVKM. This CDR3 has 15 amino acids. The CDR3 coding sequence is TGTGCCAGCACCATGATAGGTGAGGGTCTGGAGACCCAGTACTTC. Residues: CASTMIGEGLETQYF.

CDR3 sequence (DNA): TGTGCCAGCAGCCCGGGGCCGAACCAAGAGACCCAGTACTTC. Protein sequence: CASSPGPNQETQYF. V gene TRBV11-3 combines with J gene TRBJ2-5; D is possibly TRBD1 or TRBD2 (5 bases each). The germline V gene encodes CDR1 SGHNT and CDR2 YENEEA. This CDR3 spans 14 amino acids. Trimming pared 5 bases from V and 0 bases from J, leaving 10 bases between.

The CDR3, as DNA: TGTGCCAGCAGCTTAGCCCCCAATGAGCAGTTCTTC. It is translated as CASSLAPNEQFF. The rearrangement uses TRBV11-3 and TRBJ2-1, with D hard to call. The CDR3 covers 12 residues. Germline V gene data show CDR1 as SGHNT and CDR2 as YENEEA. The V and J ends lost 1 base and 6 bases respectively, with 4 bases between them. Full variable domain (outside the CDR3, taken from reference TRBV11-3 and TRBJ2-1): EAGVVQSPRYKIIEKKQPVAFWCNPISGHNTLYWYLQNLGQGPELLIRYENEEAVDDSQLPKDRFSAERLKGVDSTLKIQPAELGDSAVYLCASSLAPNEQFFGPGTRLTVL.

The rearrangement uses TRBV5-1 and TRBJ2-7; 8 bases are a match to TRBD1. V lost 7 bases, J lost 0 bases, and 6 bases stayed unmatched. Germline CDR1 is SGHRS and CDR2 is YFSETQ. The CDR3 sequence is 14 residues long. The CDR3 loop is CASGGQGASYEQYF. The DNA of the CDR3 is TGCGCCAGCGGGGGTCAGGGGGCCTCCTACGAGCAGTACTTC.

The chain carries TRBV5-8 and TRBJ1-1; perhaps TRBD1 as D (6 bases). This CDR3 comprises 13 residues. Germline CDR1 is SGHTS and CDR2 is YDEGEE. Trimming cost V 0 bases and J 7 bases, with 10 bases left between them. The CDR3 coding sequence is TGTGCCAGCAGCTTGGTGAGGGGGGTTGAAGCTTTCTTT. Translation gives CASSLVRGVEAFF.

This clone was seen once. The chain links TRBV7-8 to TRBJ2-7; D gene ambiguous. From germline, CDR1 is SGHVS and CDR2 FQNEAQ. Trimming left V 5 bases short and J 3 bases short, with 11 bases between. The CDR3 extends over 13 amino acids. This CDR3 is CASSTQPGYEQYF. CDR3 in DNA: TGTGCCAGCAGCACTCAACCGGGCTACGAGCAGTACTTC.

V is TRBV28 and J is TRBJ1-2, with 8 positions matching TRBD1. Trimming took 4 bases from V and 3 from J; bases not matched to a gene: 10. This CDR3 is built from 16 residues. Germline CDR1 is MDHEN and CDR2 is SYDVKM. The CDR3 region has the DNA TGTGCCAGCAGTTCGATAGGACAGGGCCTAGACTATGGCTACACCTTC. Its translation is CASSSIGQGLDYGYTF.

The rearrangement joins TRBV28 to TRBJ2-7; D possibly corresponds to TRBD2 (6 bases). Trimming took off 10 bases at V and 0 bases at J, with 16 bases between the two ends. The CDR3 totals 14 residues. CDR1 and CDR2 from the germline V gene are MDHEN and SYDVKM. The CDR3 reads CATGVGRGSYEQYF. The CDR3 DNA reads TGTGCCACGGGGGTGGGGCGGGGCTCCTACGAGCAGTACTTC.

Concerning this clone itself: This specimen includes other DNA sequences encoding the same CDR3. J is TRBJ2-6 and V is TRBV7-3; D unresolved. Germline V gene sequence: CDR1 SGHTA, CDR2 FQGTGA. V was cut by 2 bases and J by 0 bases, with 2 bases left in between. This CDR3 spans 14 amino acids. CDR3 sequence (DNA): TGTGCCAGCAGCTTAGGCTCTGGGGCCAACGTCCTGACTTTC. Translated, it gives CASSLGSGANVLTF.

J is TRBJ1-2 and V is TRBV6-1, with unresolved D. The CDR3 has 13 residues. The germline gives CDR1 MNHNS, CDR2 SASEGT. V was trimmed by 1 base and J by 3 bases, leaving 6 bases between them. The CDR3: CASSEVGHYGYTF. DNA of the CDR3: TGTGCCAGCAGTGAAGTAGGACACTATGGCTACACCTTC.

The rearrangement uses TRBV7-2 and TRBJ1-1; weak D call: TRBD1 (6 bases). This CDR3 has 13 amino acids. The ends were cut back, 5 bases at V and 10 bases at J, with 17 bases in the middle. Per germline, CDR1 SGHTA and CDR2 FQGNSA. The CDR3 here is CASSQNREWRAFF. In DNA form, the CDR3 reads TGTGCCAGCAGCCAGAACAGGGAATGGAGAGCTTTCTTT.

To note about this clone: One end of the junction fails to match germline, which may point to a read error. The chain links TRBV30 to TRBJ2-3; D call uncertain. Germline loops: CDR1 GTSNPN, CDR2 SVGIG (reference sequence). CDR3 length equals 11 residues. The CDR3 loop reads CAWASRDTQYF. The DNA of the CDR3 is TGTGCCTGGGCCAGCAGAGATACGCAGTATTTT.

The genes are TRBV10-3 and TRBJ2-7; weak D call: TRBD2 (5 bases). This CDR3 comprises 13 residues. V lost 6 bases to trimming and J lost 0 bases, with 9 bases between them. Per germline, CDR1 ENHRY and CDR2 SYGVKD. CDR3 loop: CAIRGEDSYEQYF. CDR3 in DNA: TGTGCCATCAGGGGAGAGGACTCCTACGAGCAGTACTTC.

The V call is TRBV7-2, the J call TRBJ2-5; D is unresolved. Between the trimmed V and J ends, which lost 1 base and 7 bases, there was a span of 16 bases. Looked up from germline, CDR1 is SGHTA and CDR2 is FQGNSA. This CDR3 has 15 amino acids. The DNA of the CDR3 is TGTGCCAGCAGCTTAGAAGGATCGGTTTGGCCGACCCAGTACTTC. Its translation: CASSLEGSVWPTQYF.

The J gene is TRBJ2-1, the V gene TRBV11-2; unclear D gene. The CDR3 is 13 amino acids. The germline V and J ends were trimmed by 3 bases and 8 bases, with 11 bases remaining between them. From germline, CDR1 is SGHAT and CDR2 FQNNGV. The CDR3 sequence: CASSLILGYEQFF. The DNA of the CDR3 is TGTGCCAGCAGCTTGATACTTGGCTATGAGCAGTTCTTC.

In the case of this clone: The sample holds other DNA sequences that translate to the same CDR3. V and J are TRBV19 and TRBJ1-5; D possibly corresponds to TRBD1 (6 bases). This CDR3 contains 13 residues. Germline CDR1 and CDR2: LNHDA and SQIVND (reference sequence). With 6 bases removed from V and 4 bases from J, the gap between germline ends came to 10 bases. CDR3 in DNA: TGTGCCAGTAGCAGGACAGAAAATCAGCCCCAGCATTTT. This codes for CASSRTENQPQHF.

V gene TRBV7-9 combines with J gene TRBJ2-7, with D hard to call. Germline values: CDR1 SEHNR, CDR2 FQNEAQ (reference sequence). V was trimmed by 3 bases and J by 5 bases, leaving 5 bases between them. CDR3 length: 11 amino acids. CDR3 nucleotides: TGTGCCAGCAGCTTGATGCACGAGCAGTACTTC. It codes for CASSLMHEQYF.